In its sample, the clone carrying this T cell receptor beta chain was seen many times. Antigen unknown. Every bit of the isolated RNA underwent reverse transcription, so sequencing read expressed TCRB transcripts. Sequencing was performed with immunoSEQ multiplex PCR; in TCRdb, only in-frame clones are kept and a portion is missing. In the table there are some 190,000 clones, approximately 8% of which are singletons. This specimen belongs to a study of beta chain features in type 1 diabetes. Findings and limits, study-wide: Type 1 diabetes patients showed a moderate but significant shortening of TCRB CDR3s in all four CD4+ subsets. Naive, central memory and Treg TCRB repertoires seemed to resemble each other more closely in patients than they did in healthy donors.

Trimming took off 8 bases at V and 4 bases at J, with 14 bases between the two ends. In germline, CDR1 is MNHNY, CDR2 SVGAGI (reference sequence). The CDR3 has 13 amino acids. Sample: central memory CD4+ T cells from blood. This chain uses TRBV6-6 with TRBJ1-1; D possibly corresponds to TRBD1 (5 bases). This TCR derives from a man between 18 and 29 years old with type 1 diabetes. The CDR3 here is CASCWGGSTEAFF. DNA for the CDR3: TGTGCCAGCTGCTGGGGCGGAAGCACTGAAGCTTTCTTT.